These 24 T cell receptor beta chains came from one sample sequenced in a study of cytomegalovirus exposure and HLA in healthy donors. Sequencing was performed with immunoSEQ multiplex PCR; in TCRdb, only in-frame clones are kept and a portion is missing. This sample has some 320,000 clones; approximately 90% occur once, and the top ten carry 0.95% to 1.5%. Sequenced material: PBMCs. The receptors originated from a woman aged 30 to 39 in good health and CMV-seropositive.

This clone was seen a single time. This rearrangement joins TRBV5-3 to TRBJ1-6; D remains ambiguous. TRBV5-3 carries the ORF label, with uncertain function. CDR3 length: 17 amino acids. Trimming removed 5 bases at V and 0 bases at J, with 15 bases between. The CDR3 protein is CARSSPPLRSYNSPLHF. Here the CDR3 DNA reads TGTGCCAGAAGTTCCCCGCCCCTGCGCTCCTATAATTCACCCCTCCACTTT.

This clone appeared once. The chain links TRBV7-7 to TRBJ2-2; 8 bases agree with TRBD1. Germline lookup yields CDR1 SSHAT and CDR2 FNYEAQ (reference sequence). V lost 5 bases, J lost 3 bases, and 5 bases stayed unmatched. The CDR3 loop spans 15 amino acids. CDR3 DNA sequence: TGTGCCAGCAGCCTACAGGGGGAAGACACCGGGGAGCTGTTTTTT. This translates into CASSLQGEDTGELFF.

This sequence joins TRBV28 and TRBJ1-1, with D unclear. Trimming removed 11 bases from V and 1 base from J, with 11 bases in between. The germline V gene has CDR1 MDHEN and CDR2 SYDVKM. CDR3 length: 12 amino acids. CDR3 bases: TGTGCCCTGAGGATGGGGAACACTGAAGCTTTCTTT. This gives the protein CALRMGNTEAFF.

The chain employs TRBV29-1 and TRBJ2-5; the D gene is possibly TRBD2 (6 bases). The germline V and J ends were trimmed by 5 bases and 5 bases, with 12 bases remaining between them. Per germline, CDR1 SQVTM and CDR2 ANQGSEA. CDR3 length: 12 residues. The CDR3 region is CSVYGRSETQYF. Written as DNA, the CDR3 is TGCAGCGTTTATGGGAGGTCGGAGACCCAGTACTTC. Combining the CDR3 with reference TRBV29-1 and TRBJ2-5 gives the whole variable domain SAVISQKPSRDICQRGTSLTIQCQVDSQVTMMFWYRQQPGQSLTLIATANQGSEATYESGFVIDKFPISRPNLTFSTLTVSNMSPEDSSIYLCSVYGRSETQYFGPGTRLLVL.

This clone turned up a few times. The J gene is TRBJ2-1, the V gene TRBV11-2; TRBD2 might be the D (6 bases). V lost 3 bases, J lost 6 bases, and 12 bases lay in between. Germline CDR1 reads SGHAT; CDR2 reads FQNNGV. There are 14 residues in the CDR3. The CDR3 region has the DNA TGTGCCAGCAGCTTTGTTCGGGGGAGCAATGAGCAGTTCTTC. Amino acids: CASSFVRGSNEQFF.

The chain has TRBV4-3 and TRBJ2-7; unclear D gene. From germline, CDR1 is LGHNA and CDR2 YSLEER. The CDR3 sequence is 17 residues long. Trimming removed 7 bases at V and 0 bases at J, with 22 bases between. CDR3 DNA: TGCGCCAGCATAACTGACCCCCTACAGAAAAGCTCCTACGAGCAGTACTTC. Residues: CASITDPLQKSSYEQYF.

The chain uses TRBV5-1 and TRBJ2-3, with 8 bases fitting TRBD2. The germline V gene has CDR1 SGHRS and CDR2 YFSETQ. This CDR3 is built from 17 residues. V lost 4 bases and J lost 0; bases outside the gene matches: 10. Here the CDR3 reads CASSSLWAGGSTDTQYF. The CDR3 DNA reads TGCGCCAGCAGCAGCTTGTGGGCGGGAGGAAGCACAGATACGCAGTATTTT.

The rearrangement uses TRBV5-6 and TRBJ2-5; 10 nucleotides align to TRBD2. The J segment lost 5 bases and the V segment lost 1 base, leaving 5 bases of the junction unmatched. The CDR3 extends over 15 amino acids. Germline CDR1 is SGHDT and CDR2 is YYEEEE. CDR3 DNA sequence: TGTGCCAGCAGCTTGCTCCTAGCGGGGGCGGAGACCCAGTACTTC. Protein product: CASSLLLAGAETQYF.

The chain recombines TRBV30 with TRBJ1-5, with 7 bases that match TRBD1. The V and J ends lost 2 bases and 4 bases, in that order; junction bases with no gene match: 8. Germline CDR1 reads GTSNPN; CDR2 reads SVGIG (reference sequence). The CDR3 runs 15 residues. The CDR3 protein is CAWSPGDSPNQPQHF. For the CDR3, the DNA is TGTGCCTGGAGTCCCGGGGACAGCCCAAATCAGCCCCAGCATTTT.

This clone has a handful of counts. This chain's CDR3 is CAWRGTGGDGYTF. CDR3 nucleotide sequence: TGTGCCTGGAGGGGTACAGGGGGCGATGGCTACACCTTC. The V call is TRBV30, the J call TRBJ1-2; 9 bases map to TRBD1. V lost 3 bases, J lost 6 bases, and 5 bases stayed unmatched. CDR3 length: 13 residues. Germline V lookup: CDR1 GTSNPN, CDR2 SVGIG (reference sequence).

This chain connects TRBV5-6 to TRBJ2-1; D gene uncertain. V lost 7 bases to trimming and J lost 0 bases, with 8 bases between them. The germline V gene has CDR1 SGHDT and CDR2 YYEEEE. The length of the CDR3 is 13 residues. The CDR3 DNA reads TGTGCCAGCTACCTGGGCTCCTACAATGAGCAGTTCTTC. Encoded protein: CASYLGSYNEQFF.

A single count supports this clone. The chain joins TRBV6-1 to TRBJ2-1; D call uncertain. Germline lookup yields CDR1 MNHNS and CDR2 SASEGT. V dropped 7 bases and J dropped 6 bases, with 7 bases sitting between them. This CDR3 region has 11 residues. This CDR3 reads CASTGGNEQFF. The DNA of the CDR3 is TGTGCCAGCACCGGCGGCAATGAGCAGTTCTTC.

V and J are TRBV27 and TRBJ1-6; D might be TRBD1 (6 bases). Trimming took 5 bases from V and 0 from J, leaving 11 bases between them. Germline CDR1 is MNHEY and CDR2 is SMNVEV (reference sequence). The CDR3 is made up of 16 amino acids. CDR3 amino acids: CASSTGAGSYNSPLHF. The CDR3 DNA sequence: TGTGCCAGCAGTACGGGGGCAGGCTCCTATAATTCACCCCTCCACTTT.

This clone was picked up one time. V is TRBV9 and J is TRBJ2-1, with D perhaps TRBD2 (6 bases). Germline V gene lookup returns CDR1 SGDLS and CDR2 YYNGEE. V was cut by 0 bases and J by 2 bases, with 15 bases left in between. The CDR3 covers 17 residues. The CDR3 DNA reads TGTGCCAGCAGCGTAGACCCTGTTGGGGGGACCTACAATGAGCAGTTCTTC. Protein product: CASSVDPVGGTYNEQFF.

This chain uses TRBV4-1 with TRBJ1-1, with D unresolved. V dropped 0 bases and J dropped 4 bases, with 9 bases sitting between them. This CDR3 is 14 amino acids long. The V gene's germline CDR1 is MGHRA and CDR2 YSYEKL. Here the CDR3 DNA reads TGCGCCAGCAGCCAAGAGCCAAGGGCCACTGAAGCTTTCTTT. Translation: CASSQEPRATEAFF.

On this clone itself: Mismatch with germline at one junction end may stem from a read error. The CDR3 reads CSPGGLGNSEAFF. The CDR3 DNA reads TGCAGCCCCGGAGGTTTGGGGAACAGTGAAGCTTTCTTT. V usage is TRBV29-1 and J usage is TRBJ1-1; D remains ambiguous. Per germline, CDR1 SQVTM and CDR2 ANQGSEA. The CDR3 contains 13 residues.

This rearrangement joins TRBV7-9 to TRBJ2-4; 8 nucleotides line up with TRBD1. The V gene's germline CDR1 is SEHNR and CDR2 FQNEAQ (reference sequence). This CDR3 is 16 amino acids long. Trimming took 4 bases from V and 8 from J; bases not matched to a gene: 13. The CDR3 protein is CASSSRTGSSRDIQYF. CDR3 coding DNA: TGTGCCAGCAGCTCTCGGACAGGGTCTAGCCGGGACATTCAGTACTTC.

The gene calls are TRBV11-1 and TRBJ2-7; tentative D call: TRBD2 (6 bases). V was clipped by 0 bases and J by 3 bases, with 12 bases between them. CDR3 length: 15 residues. The germline V gene encodes CDR1 SGHAT and CDR2 FQDESV (reference sequence). The CDR3 nucleotides are TGTGCCAGCAGCTTAGCCCAGCGGACTAACTACGAGCAGTACTTC. As protein: CASSLAQRTNYEQYF.

This clone showed up just once. The gene calls are TRBV10-3 and TRBJ1-4; 7 bases line up with TRBD1. After removal of 5 bases from V and 10 bases from J, the junction contained 16 bases not matched to a gene. Germline V CDR1 and CDR2: ENHRY, SYGVKD. CDR3 length equals 16 residues. This chain's CDR3 is CAISQGVLGDDAKLFF. The DNA for the CDR3 is TGTGCCATCAGTCAGGGGGTCCTTGGCGACGATGCAAAACTGTTTTTT.

The chain is built from TRBV2 and TRBJ2-5; D unclear. Per germline, CDR1 SNHLY and CDR2 FYNNEI. V lost 1 base and J lost 1, with 10 bases in between. The CDR3 covers 15 residues. DNA of the CDR3: TGTGCCAGCAGTGAAGGGGCTAGTCCCCAAGAGACCCAGTACTTC. Translation: CASSEGASPQETQYF.

Concerning this clone itself: Other DNA sequences in the same sample also yield this CDR3. The rearrangement links TRBV5-1 to TRBJ2-7, with 7 bases that match TRBD1. This CDR3 comprises 14 residues. V lost 0 bases and J lost 3; bases outside the gene matches: 3. Germline loops: CDR1 SGHRS, CDR2 YFSETQ. CDR3: CASSLGSGGYEQYF. CDR3 nucleotide sequence: TGCGCCAGCAGCTTGGGGTCAGGGGGCTACGAGCAGTACTTC. Full variable domain (rest looked up from reference TRBV5-1 and TRBJ2-7): KAGVTQTPRYLIKTRGQQVTLSCSPISGHRSVSWYQQTPGQGLQFLFEYFSETQRNKGNFPGRFSGRQFSNSRSEMNVSTLELGDSALYLCASSLGSGGYEQYFGPGTRLTVT.

The V call is TRBV9, the J call TRBJ2-7, with D perhaps matching TRBD2 (5 bases). V lost 0 bases and J 7 bases, leaving 23 bases between the germline ends. The CDR3 is 17 residues long. The germline CDR1 and CDR2 sequences are SGDLS and YYNGEE. The CDR3 loop is CASSVGAAEPPAEEQYF. The CDR3, as DNA: TGTGCCAGCAGCGTAGGGGCAGCGGAGCCCCCGGCGGAAGAGCAGTACTTC. Full variable domain (remainder filled in from reference TRBV9 and TRBJ2-7): DSGVTQTPKHLITATGQRVTLRCSPRSGDLSVYWYQQSLDQGLQFLIQYYNGEERAKGNILERFSAQQFPDLHSELNLSSLELGDSALYFCASSVGAAEPPAEEQYFGPGTRLTVT.

The chain couples TRBV27 to TRBJ2-2, with 7 nucleotides matching TRBD2. Germline CDR1 MNHEY, CDR2 SMNVEV (reference sequence). This CDR3 has 15 residues. Trimming removed 5 bases from V and 0 bases from J; junction bases left unmatched: 3. The CDR3 nucleotides are TGTGCCAGCAGTCTAGCGGAGCCGAACACCGGGGAGCTGTTTTTT. Translating gives CASSLAEPNTGELFF.

V and J are TRBV5-6 and TRBJ1-3; D perhaps matches TRBD1 (5 bases). The CDR3 contains 14 residues. Germline V CDR1 and CDR2: SGHDT, YYEEEE. V was shortened by 2 bases and J by 4 bases, with 10 bases between the two germline ends. Here the CDR3 DNA reads TGTGCCAGCAGCTTAGTGGGGCCCGGAAACACCATATATTTT. Translated: CASSLVGPGNTIYF.